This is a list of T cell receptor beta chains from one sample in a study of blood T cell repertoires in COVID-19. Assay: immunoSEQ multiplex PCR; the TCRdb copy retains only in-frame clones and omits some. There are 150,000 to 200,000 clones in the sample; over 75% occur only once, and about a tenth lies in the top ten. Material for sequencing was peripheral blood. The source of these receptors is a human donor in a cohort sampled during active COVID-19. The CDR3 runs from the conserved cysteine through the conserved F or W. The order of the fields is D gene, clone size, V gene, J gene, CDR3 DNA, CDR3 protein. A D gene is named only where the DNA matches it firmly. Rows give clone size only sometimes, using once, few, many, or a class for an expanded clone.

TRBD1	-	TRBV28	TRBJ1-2	TGTGCCAGCAGTCCTTATATCCGGGACAGCTATGGCTACACCTTC	CASSPYIRDSYGYTF
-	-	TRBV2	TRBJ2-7	TGTGCCAGCAGTATACAGGGCATTGGGTACGAGCAGTACTTC	CASSIQGIGYEQYF
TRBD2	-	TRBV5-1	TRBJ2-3	TGCGCCAGCATTGAGGTAGCGGGAGGGGACACAGATACGCAGTATTTT	CASIEVAGGDTDTQYF
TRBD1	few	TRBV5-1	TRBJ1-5	TGCGCCAGCAGCCCCGGGACAGGGGTGGATCAGCCCCAGCATTTT	CASSPGTGVDQPQHF
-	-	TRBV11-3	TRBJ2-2	TGTGCCAGCAGCTTCAGGGGCCGGGACACCGGGGAGCTGTTTTTT	CASSFRGRDTGELFF
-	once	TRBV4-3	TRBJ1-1	TGCGCCAGCAGGGGGGGGGAGAACACTGAAGCTTTCTTT	CASRGGENTEAFF
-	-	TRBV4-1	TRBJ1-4	TGCGCCAGCAGCCAACACGGGGGGGGAGGTAATGAAAAACTGTTTTTT	CASSQHGGGGNEKLFF
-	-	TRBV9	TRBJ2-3	TGTGCCAGCGGAGCGGTCCGTAGCACAGATACGCAGTATTTT	CASGAVRSTDTQYF
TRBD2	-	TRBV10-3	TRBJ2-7	TGTGCCATCATGCCTAGCGGCGGCCGGGGCGAGCAGTACTTC	CAIMPSGGRGEQYF
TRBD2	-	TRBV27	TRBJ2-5	TGTGCCAGCAGTTTTAGCGAGGGTAGCGGGGGGCCAAGGGAGACCCAGTACTTC	CASSFSEGSGGPRETQYF
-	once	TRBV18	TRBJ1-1	TGTGCCAGCTCTCCAGGAGCGAAAGCTTTCTTT	CASSPGAKAFF
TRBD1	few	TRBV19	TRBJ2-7	TGTGCCAGCCGGGGACAGGGGATCTACGAGCAGTACTTC	CASRGQGIYEQYF
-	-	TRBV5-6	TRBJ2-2	TGTGCCAGCAGCTGGGGACGGACAGCCGGGGAGCTGTTTTTT	CASSWGRTAGELFF
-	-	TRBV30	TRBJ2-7	TGTGCCTGGAGGAGGGAATACGAGCAGTACTTC	CAWRREYEQYF
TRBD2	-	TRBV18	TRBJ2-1	TGTGCCAGCTCACCATTGACTAGCGGGAAGGATGAGCAGTTCTTC	CASSPLTSGKDEQFF
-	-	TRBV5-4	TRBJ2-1	TGTGCCAGCAGCTTGGCCAGGGGTTCCTACAATGAGCAGTTCTTC	CASSLARGSYNEQFF
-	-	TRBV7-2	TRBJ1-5	TGTGCCAGCAGCTCGAGTAATAGCAATCAGCCCCAGCATTTT	CASSSSNSNQPQHF
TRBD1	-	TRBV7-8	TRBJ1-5	TGTGCCAGCAGCCGTGAGGGGACAGGGAATCAGCCCCAGCATTTT	CASSREGTGNQPQHF
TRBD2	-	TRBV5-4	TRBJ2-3	TGTGCCAGCAGCCTGAGCGGGAGGGTCGTTTTGGAGACGCAGTATTTT	CASSLSGRVVLETQYF
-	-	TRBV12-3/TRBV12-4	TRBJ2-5	TGTGCCAGCAGTTCCTTTGAGGGGGTGAACTTC	CASSSFEGVNF
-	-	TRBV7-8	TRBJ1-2	TGTGCCAGCAGCCCCACCCGGGACATTCTCTATGGCTACACCTTC	CASSPTRDILYGYTF
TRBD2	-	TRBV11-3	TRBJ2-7	TGTGCCAGCAGCTCAATAGGCGGCGGGGGCGAGCAGTACTTC	CASSSIGGGGEQYF
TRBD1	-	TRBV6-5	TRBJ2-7	TGTGCCAGCAAGACCCGGACAGGGCTGACCTACGAGCAGTACTTC	CASKTRTGLTYEQYF
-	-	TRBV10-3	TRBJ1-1	TGTGCCATCAGCCGAGCCTCTACAGCGAACACTGAAGCTTTCTTT	CAISRASTANTEAFF
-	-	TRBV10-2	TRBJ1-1	TGCGCCAGCCTATCGGGCACTGAAGCTTTCTTT	CASLSGTEAFF
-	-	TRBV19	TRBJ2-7	TGTGCCAGTAGTATAGATCTTCGGACTAACTACGAGCAGTACTTC	CASSIDLRTNYEQYF
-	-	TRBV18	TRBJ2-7	TGTGCCAGCTCACCTCCAGGGAACGACGAGCAGTACTTC	CASSPPGNDEQYF
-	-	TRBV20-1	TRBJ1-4	TGCAGTGCTAGTGCAACAGGGACTAATGAAAAACTGTTTTTT	CSASATGTNEKLFF
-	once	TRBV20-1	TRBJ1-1	TGCGGAGGTCCAAGCCTTGAAGCTTTCTTT	CGGPSLEAFF
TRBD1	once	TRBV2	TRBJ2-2	TGTGCCAGTACGACAGGGGTTGGGAACACCGGGGAGCTGTTTTTT	CASTTGVGNTGELFF
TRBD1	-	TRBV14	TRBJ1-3	TGTGCCAGCAACCAACCCGGACAGGGAAATGGAAACACCATATATTTT	CASNQPGQGNGNTIYF
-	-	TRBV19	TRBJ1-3	TGTGCCAGTAGTATTGAGGGAAACTCTGGAAACACCATATATTTT	CASSIEGNSGNTIYF